This TCR beta chain was recorded in a study of shared T cell receptors in the human thymus (dated by TCRdb to about 2021). General notes on the study: The study examined how self-reactive, shared T-cell receptor alpha chains are generated in the human thymus.

Sequences MGHDK (CDR1) and SYGVNS (CDR2) are obtained from the germline V gene. Trimming at the junction amounts to 6 bases on V and 6 bases on J, and the germline ends lie 17 bases apart. The CDR3 runs 14 residues from the cysteine to the phenylalanine. Of the read, only the CDR3 DNA is kept; its 42 bases are in frame from base 1. To prepare the library, the immunoSEQ multiplex PCR assay was applied. This immuneACCESS table, as held by TCRdb, lists in-frame sequences with V and J called but not all clones. Of the missing ones, under half trace to an unresolved V gene in checked studies; the others have no known cause. The sample table shows 550,000 to 800,000 clones, and 75% to 90% are seen once. Of the sample, around 0.0094% is held by the ten largest clones. Worth noting for this clone: This clone's antigen is unknown. Base qualities are not at hand, and no much larger clone is one base apart.

In addition, the sample was reused for a study of human thymus T cells. From the second report: In Finland, the donors were immunologically healthy infants who were having open corrective cardiac surgery for congenital heart defects. The thymus tissue came from surgical resects taken out during corrective cardiac surgery. Usage of V and J gene segments appeared to be biased in both the thymic and the peripheral blood repertoires. Highly overlapping thymic TCR repertoires among unrelated individuals were reported in the related research. The study used under 10 infant thymus samples plus four related peripheral blood samples to characterize TCR alpha and beta repertoires. Donor ages ranged from roughly 6 to 250 days, and the cohort comprised about six male and a couple of female infants. After being mechanically released from the tissue, thymocytes were kept at -70 degrees C in pellets of about 8.5-32 million cells. Genomic DNA was extracted from frozen cell pellets with a QIAsymphony instrument. The immunoSEQ multiplex PCR assay was used to amplify the TCRB and TCRAD loci from a standardized amount of quality-controlled genomic DNA. The amplicons covered the V(D)J region and were long enough to include the CDR3 and to identify the V and J genes. Through the commercial immunoSEQ service, the amplicons were sequenced on an Illumina platform. Primer bias and sequencing errors were corrected using previously described methods, and TCRAD and TCRB definitions followed the IMGT database. immunoSEQ Analyzer 3.0 and VDJTools were used for repertoire analysis, which covered basic statistics, V/J segment usage, diversity estimates, rarefaction and pairwise overlap. Diversity was estimated using the Chao1, ChaoE, Efron-Thisted, Shannon and inverse Simpson indices, and was also estimated on datasets down-sampled to the size of the smallest sample. Repertoire overlap was determined by strict matching of CDR3 nucleotide sequence, V gene and J gene, and Jaccard-based multidimensional scaling clustering was applied. On average, roughly 810,000 unique TCRB clonotypes were obtained from thymus samples, compared with about 84,000 from blood samples.

Sequenced: thymocytes. Here the chain combines TRBV25-1 and TRBJ1-1; TRBD1 is a weak D gene call, 5 bases matching. This clonotype was obtained from a girl in the first two years of life with a congenital heart defect. Donor details come from another sample of the same person, matched by shared clones. The DNA is TGTGCCAGCAGAGCAGCAGGGAACTTCGCTGAAGCTTTCTTT. Protein translation: CASRAAGNFAEAFF.